One and the same sample provided the 13 T cell receptor beta chains below, sequenced in a study of shared clonotypes between healthy human individuals. TCRdb's table, derived via immunoSEQ multiplex PCR, lists solely in-frame clones and lacks some. The sample contains around 2.5 million clones, roughly 93% of which appear only once. Sequenced material: naive CD4+ T cells from PBMCs. Subset of the sample: CD45RA+ positively selected. These receptors all come from a man in his late teens or twenties in good health. Some clones in this sample may be carry-over from other donors' samples.

A remark on this clone: Other DNA sequences in this sample translate to the same CDR3. The chain has TRBV6-5 and TRBJ1-1; the D is unclear. Germline loops: CDR1 MNHEY, CDR2 SVGAGI. The CDR3 covers 13 residues. V lost 0 bases and J lost 3, with 5 bases in between. The CDR3 DNA follows: TGTGCCAGCAGTTACTCGAGATACACTGAAGCTTTCTTT. It encodes CASSYSRYTEAFF.

This rearrangement joins TRBV5-1 to TRBJ2-5, with TRBD2 matching 9 bases. Trimming cost V 5 bases and J 5 bases; bases outside gene matches: 7. From germline, CDR1 is SGHRS and CDR2 YFSETQ. The CDR3 consists of 14 residues. CDR3 region: CASSHPSGTETQYF. The DNA for the CDR3 is TGCGCCAGCAGTCACCCTAGCGGGACGGAGACCCAGTACTTC.

This clone was detected once. The chain carries TRBV18 and TRBJ1-2; tentatively, D is TRBD1 (6 bases). The CDR3 runs to 15 residues. V lost 3 bases and J lost 6, with 17 bases in between. Germline CDR1 and CDR2: KGHSH and LQKENI. This CDR3 reads CASSPRDGGLDGYTF. The CDR3 DNA reads TGTGCCAGCTCACCGCGAGACGGGGGGCTCGATGGCTACACCTTC.

This sequence joins TRBV21-1 and TRBJ2-5; the table's D call, TRBD1, was not checked against the DNA. TRBV21-1 is flagged as a pseudogene. There are 19 residues in the CDR3. The CDR3 DNA is TGTGCCAGCAGCAAAGTGCGGGACAGGGGGCAAGGACGCGGAGAGACCCAGTACTTC. Its protein product is CASSKVRDRGQGRGETQYF.

This chain uses TRBV5-1 with TRBJ2-3; no firm D call. This CDR3 spans 14 amino acids. V lost 4 bases and J lost 1, with 10 bases in between. The germline V gene encodes CDR1 SGHRS and CDR2 YFSETQ. CDR3 coding DNA: TGCGCCAGCAGCCCTGCGGACGGCACAGATACGCAGTATTTT. This translates into CASSPADGTDTQYF.

The chain recombines TRBV29-1 with TRBJ2-5; 7 bases are a match to TRBD1. Trimming at V came to 6 bases and at J to 4 bases, leaving 8 bases not matched to a gene. This CDR3 is 13 amino acids long. CDR1 is SQVTM, CDR2 ANQGSEA, per germline. CDR3 sequence: CSVPLGGLETQYF. As DNA, the CDR3 is TGCAGCGTCCCTCTAGGGGGCCTAGAGACCCAGTACTTC. Full variable domain (missing parts from reference TRBV29-1 and TRBJ2-5): SAVISQKPSRDICQRGTSLTIQCQVDSQVTMMFWYRQQPGQSLTLIATANQGSEATYESGFVIDKFPISRPNLTFSTLTVSNMSPEDSSIYLCSVPLGGLETQYFGPGTRLLVL.

The CDR3 DNA is TGTGCCAGCTCACCACCGGTAGCCGGCGAGCAGTTCTTC. As protein: CASSPPVAGEQFF. The J gene is TRBJ2-1, the V gene TRBV18; D unclear. This CDR3 contains 13 residues. Trimming took off 0 bases at V and 10 bases at J, with 10 bases between the two ends. The germline CDR1 and CDR2 sequences are KGHSH and LQKENI.

This clone was recorded only once. The gene calls are TRBV6-1 and TRBJ2-7, with D possibly TRBD1 on 5 matching bases. The CDR3 loop spans 14 amino acids. Germline assignment: CDR1 MNHNS and CDR2 SASEGT. Trimming took 2 bases from V and 0 from J, leaving 8 bases between them. The CDR3 nucleotides read TGTGCCAGCAGTGAACAGGGATTCTCCTACGAGCAGTACTTC. Translating gives CASSEQGFSYEQYF.

The rearrangement uses TRBV27 and TRBJ1-2; 11 bases agree with TRBD1. The CDR3 has 12 amino acids. J was trimmed by 7 bases and V by 10 bases; bases with no gene match: 5. The germline V gene has CDR1 MNHEY and CDR2 SMNVEV (reference sequence). CDR3 amino acids: CATGQGAGGYTF. The CDR3 nucleotides are TGTGCCACCGGACAGGGGGCGGGTGGCTACACCTTC.

As concerns this clone: This sample includes further DNA sequences coding for the same CDR3. V is TRBV11-2 and J is TRBJ1-2; D not certain. The CDR3 spans 12 residues. Germline lookup yields CDR1 SGHAT and CDR2 FQNNGV. Trimming cost V 3 bases and J 5 bases, with 7 bases left between them. The DNA for the CDR3 is TGTGCCAGCAGCTTGGGTGGTTATGGCTACACCTTC. This sequence encodes CASSLGGYGYTF.

The chain employs TRBV27 and TRBJ2-7; TRBD1 matches at 11 bases. In germline, CDR1 is MNHEY, CDR2 SMNVEV (reference sequence). The CDR3 has 17 amino acids. The V gene end was trimmed by 5 bases and the J gene end by 5 bases; junction bases not matched to a gene: 14. Written as DNA, the CDR3 is TGTGCCAGCAGTATAAAAAGGACAGGGGGCGCTGCGAACGAGCAGTACTTC. This codes for CASSIKRTGGAANEQYF.

The chain uses TRBV7-2 and TRBJ2-7; TRBD2 is a possible D gene (5 bases). This CDR3 spans 13 amino acids. Germline loops: CDR1 SGHTA, CDR2 FQGNSA. Trimming left V 2 bases short and J 9 bases short, with 14 bases between. In nucleotides, the CDR3 is TGTGCCAGCAGCTTAAGTAAGGAGGCCGGGCAGTACTTC. It specifies CASSLSKEAGQYF.

V is TRBV18 and J is TRBJ1-5; 9 nucleotides match TRBD1. There are 15 residues in the CDR3. Germline CDR1 reads KGHSH; CDR2 reads LQKENI. Germline trimming cut 4 bases from V and 5 bases from J; bases unmatched to any gene: 6. CDR3 region: CASSQDRGGDQPQHF. The CDR3 DNA reads as TGTGCCAGCTCACAGGACAGGGGAGGGGATCAGCCCCAGCATTTT.